The next 17 T cell receptor beta chains were all read from a single sample in a study of T cells after yellow fever vaccination. TCRdb reprocessed the 5' RACE reads via MiXCR and lists one record per CDR3 protein. The sample yields nearly 550,000 distinct CDR3 sequences, 15% to 20% seen once. The source material was PBMCs, sampled 15 days after the yellow fever booster vaccination. Source of these receptors: a young man who received the YFV17D yellow fever vaccine.

The chain uses TRBV18 and TRBJ1-2, with D hard to call. Trimming removed 5 bases at V and 3 bases at J, with 16 bases between. The CDR3 consists of 15 residues. From germline, CDR1 is KGHSH and CDR2 LQKENI. The CDR3 loop reads CASSNSGVRDYGYTF. The CDR3, as DNA: TGTGCCAGCTCAAACTCTGGGGTACGGGACTATGGCTACACCTTC. Full variable domain (rest looked up from reference TRBV18 and TRBJ1-2): NAGVMQNPRHLVRRRGQEARLRCSPMKGHSHVYWYRQLPEEGLKFMVYLQKENIIDESGMPKERFSAEFPKEGPSILRIQQVVRGDSAAYFCASSNSGVRDYGYTFGSGTRLTVV.

This sequence joins TRBV12-3 or TRBV12-4 and TRBJ2-3, with TRBD2 identical over 13 bases. J was trimmed by 5 bases and V by 4 bases; bases with no gene match: 6. The CDR3 is 16 residues long. CDR3 protein: CASSSTSGRPRDTQYF. CDR3 sequence (DNA): TGTGCCAGCAGTTCGACTAGCGGGAGGCCCCGAGATACGCAGTATTTT.

The chain links TRBV7-2 to TRBJ2-3; D perhaps matches TRBD2 (5 bases). There are 15 residues in the CDR3. The germline V gene encodes CDR1 SGHTA and CDR2 FQGNSA. Between the trimmed V and J ends, which lost 1 base and 2 bases, there was a span of 10 bases. Written as DNA, the CDR3 is TGTGCCAGCAGCTTAGTAGCGCAATACACAGATACGCAGTATTTT. It yields the protein CASSLVAQYTDTQYF.

V gene TRBV5-5 combines with J gene TRBJ2-7; 7 positions agree with TRBD2. This CDR3 region has 17 residues. Germline-derived CDR1 and CDR2 are SGHKS and YYEKEE (reference sequence). The trim removed 3 bases at V and 0 bases at J, leaving 12 bases unmatched. The CDR3 region is CASSWDYSASASYEQYF. The CDR3 nucleotides read TGTGCCAGCAGCTGGGACTACTCCGCGTCCGCCTCCTACGAGCAGTACTTC.

This clonotype appeared a single time. The V gene is TRBV6-1, the J gene TRBJ2-1, with D possibly matching TRBD2 (5 bases). CDR1 and CDR2 (germline): MNHNS, SASEGT. V shed 7 bases and J shed 7 bases, with 14 bases lying between them. The CDR3 contains 13 residues. CDR3 sequence reads: CASTRDMGNEQFF. CDR3 sequence (DNA): TGTGCCAGCACTCGGGATATGGGAAATGAGCAGTTCTTC.

A few counts support this clonotype. CDR3 DNA: TGCAGTGCCCCAGCTAAGGGCGTGAACACTGAAGCTTTCTTT. This sequence encodes CSAPAKGVNTEAFF. The chain links TRBV20-1 to TRBJ1-1; D remains ambiguous. V was trimmed by 6 bases and J by 0 bases, leaving 14 bases between them. Germline-derived CDR1 and CDR2 are DFQATT and SNEGSKA (reference sequence). The CDR3 totals 14 residues.

This clonotype showed up just a few times. V gene TRBV27 combines with J gene TRBJ2-7; the match to TRBD2 covers 10 bases. Germline values: CDR1 MNHEY, CDR2 SMNVEV (reference sequence). J was trimmed by 3 bases and V by 3 bases; bases with no gene match: 5. The CDR3 loop spans 15 amino acids. The CDR3 here is CASSFRLAGHYEQYF. The CDR3 DNA reads as TGTGCCAGCAGTTTCCGACTAGCGGGCCACTACGAGCAGTACTTC.

The V call is TRBV5-1, the J call TRBJ2-3; the D call may be TRBD1 or TRBD2 (6 bases each). The CDR3 extends over 17 amino acids. The V gene lost 7 bases and the J gene lost 0 bases, with 21 bases spanning the gap. Per germline, CDR1 SGHRS and CDR2 YFSETQ. The CDR3 is CASSLSGPRGSTDTQYF. The CDR3 DNA reads as TGCGCCAGCTCCCTCAGCGGGCCAAGGGGGAGCACAGATACGCAGTATTTT.

The J gene is TRBJ2-1, the V gene TRBV20-1; D gene uncertain. Per the germline V gene, CDR1 is DFQATT and CDR2 is SNEGSKA (reference sequence). The CDR3 covers 9 residues. Trimming left V 7 bases short and J 7 bases short, with 5 bases between. The DNA of the CDR3 is TGCAGTGTTCCTAATGAGCAGTTCTTC. Its translation: CSVPNEQFF.

V gene TRBV4-3 combines with J gene TRBJ2-3; D remains ambiguous. The CDR3 runs 13 residues. The germline CDR1 and CDR2 sequences are LGHNA and YSLEER. Trimming pared 0 bases from V and 6 bases from J, leaving 7 bases between. The CDR3 DNA sequence: TGCGCCAGCAGCCAAGAGTCGCGGGATACGCAGTATTTT. Protein: CASSQESRDTQYF.

A single count supports this clonotype. This chain connects TRBV5-1 to TRBJ2-1; TRBD2 might be the D (6 bases). Germline loops: CDR1 SGHRS, CDR2 YFSETQ. This CDR3 is 13 amino acids long. The CDR3 DNA reads TGCGCGAGCGGCGGGACCACCTACAATGAGCAGTTCTTC. Translation gives CASGGTTYNEQFF.

The CDR3, as DNA: TGCAGTGCTAGAGATCGAGGCCGGGACAGGGAGGTCTTTAGCTCCTACAATGAGCAGTTCTTC. As protein: CSARDRGRDREVFSSYNEQFF. V is TRBV20-1 and J is TRBJ2-1; TRBD1 aligns across 9 bases. V shed 0 bases and J 0 bases; nucleotides not matched to a gene: 18. Germline-derived CDR1 and CDR2 are DFQATT and SNEGSKA (reference sequence). The CDR3 is made up of 21 amino acids.

This clonotype was seen more than once but under ten times. The gene calls are TRBV7-9 and TRBJ1-1; D gene unclear. This CDR3 region has 12 residues. Trimming stripped 5 bases from V and 11 bases from J, with 15 bases between. CDR1 and CDR2 (germline): SEHNR, FQNEAQ (reference sequence). The CDR3 region has the DNA TGTGCCAGCAGCCCAGCAACGACGGGGGCTTTCTTT. Translating it yields CASSPATTGAFF.

This chain links TRBV6-5 with TRBJ1-3; D unclear. CDR1 MNHEY and CDR2 SVGAGI come from the germline V gene. CDR3 length: 11 residues. Trimming cost V 7 bases and J 2 bases, with 3 bases left between them. The CDR3 protein is CASITGNTIYF. The CDR3 nucleotides are TGTGCCAGCATCACTGGAAACACCATATATTTT.

This clonotype was detected a few times. The chain carries TRBV27 and TRBJ2-5; the match to TRBD1 covers 7 bases. V dropped 0 bases and J dropped 6; count of bases not matched to a gene: 4. The length of the CDR3 is 14 residues. Looked up from germline, CDR1 is MNHEY and CDR2 is SMNVEV (reference sequence). CDR3 coding DNA: TGTGCCAGCAGTTTATCGCACAGGGGACAGACCCAGTACTTC. This translates into CASSLSHRGQTQYF.

The chain combines TRBV5-1 with TRBJ1-5; TRBD1 aligns across 8 bases. The CDR3 length is 14 residues. The V segment lost 0 bases and the J segment 6 bases; nucleotides outside the gene matches: 2. Germline values: CDR1 SGHRS, CDR2 YFSETQ. This CDR3 reads CASSLGQGSQPQHF. CDR3 sequence (DNA): TGCGCCAGCAGCTTGGGACAGGGGAGTCAGCCCCAGCATTTT.

The V gene is TRBV4-1, the J gene TRBJ2-1, with TRBD1 as a possible D gene (6 bases). CDR1 and CDR2 from the germline V gene are MGHRA and YSYEKL. The germline V and J ends were trimmed by 4 bases and 1 base, with 14 bases remaining between them. The CDR3 contains 16 residues. The CDR3, as DNA: TGCGCCAGCAGCCGAGGACAGACCGTGTCCTACAATGAGCAGTTCTTC. Residues: CASSRGQTVSYNEQFF.